One sample yielded the 5 T cell receptor beta chains listed below, sequenced in a study of T cells in narcolepsy. The table came from immunoSEQ multiplex PCR; TCRdb's copy has only in-frame clones and leaves some out. The sample has fewer than 30,000 clones; roughly 86% are singletons. The specimen was CD45RA- memory CD4+ T cells from PBMCs. The source of these receptors is a human donor with narcolepsy.

This rearrangement joins TRBV21-1 to TRBJ2-7; TRBD1 is the table's D call, not checked against the DNA. TRBV21-1 is a known pseudogene. The CDR3 sequence is 22 residues long. The CDR3 DNA is TGTGCCAGCAGCAAAGAAAAGGACAGTCCCTACCAAGGGTTCGAAAGCTCCTACGAGCAGTACTTC. It is translated as CASSKEKDSPYQGFESSYEQYF.

This sequence joins TRBV5-1 and TRBJ2-7; TRBD1 is a possible D gene (5 bases). There are 12 residues in the CDR3. V lost 1 base, J lost 4 bases, and 6 bases lay in between. Germline CDR1 is SGHRS and CDR2 is YFSETQ. CDR3 nucleotides: TGCGCCAGCAGCTTGACAGGTTACGAGCAGTACTTC. This encodes CASSLTGYEQYF.

V usage is TRBV2 and J usage is TRBJ2-5; 9 positions match TRBD1. The CDR3 sequence is 14 residues long. J was trimmed by 5 bases and V by 3 bases; bases with no gene match: 4. Germline loops: CDR1 SNHLY, CDR2 FYNNEI. The CDR3 protein is CASSDFGTGETQYF. DNA of the CDR3: TGTGCCAGCAGTGATTTTGGGACAGGGGAGACCCAGTACTTC.

The chain joins TRBV4-2 to TRBJ2-3; the D gene could be TRBD1 or TRBD2 (5 bases each). The CDR3 loop spans 17 amino acids. V was pared by 1 base and J by 2 bases, with 16 bases between. In germline, CDR1 is LGHNA, CDR2 YNFKEQ. The CDR3 loop is CASSQAGPGGSTDTQYF. The DNA for the CDR3 is TGTGCCAGCAGCCAAGCGGGACCAGGCGGGTCCACAGATACGCAGTATTTT.

The genes are TRBV19 and TRBJ1-2; tentative D call: TRBD1 (5 bases). The V gene lost 4 bases and the J gene lost 4 bases, with 10 bases spanning the gap. This CDR3 is 13 amino acids long. Germline loops: CDR1 LNHDA, CDR2 SQIVND (reference sequence). The CDR3 nucleotides read TGTGCCAGTAGTAATTCAGGGTTCTATGGCTACACCTTC. The encoded protein is CASSNSGFYGYTF.